This TCR beta chain was documented in a study of CD8 T cells in ankylosing spondylitis. Study-wide results and caveats: Some of the motif variants had earlier been found in reactive arthritis patients' fluid and blood. As for the disease-linked clones, they showed a CD8+ phenotype and occurred at relatively low frequencies in peripheral blood. Ankylosing spondylitis blood appeared to carry a characteristic TCR beta motif of several highly homologous variants.

TCRdb recomputed calls from the 5' RACE reads with MiXCR, one row per CDR3 protein. The sample lists 200,000 to 250,000 distinct CDR3 sequences, about a sixth occurring once. This clonotype was found a few times. Its antigen remains unknown. Looked up from germline, CDR1 is LGHNA and CDR2 is YSLEER. Trimming shortened V by 0 bases and J by 0 bases, and 10 bases separated the two germline ends. The CDR3 has 16 amino acids. The TCR was taken from a male donor with ankylosing spondylitis. The rearrangement links TRBV4-3 to TRBJ2-3; D is possibly TRBD2 (5 bases). Material: blood, either unsorted or a sorted T cell fraction (not recorded which). The CDR3 DNA reads as TGCGCCAGCAGCCAAGATATTGGCGGGAGCACAGATACGCAGTATTTT. Protein product: CASSQDIGGSTDTQYF.